This T cell receptor (beta chain) comes out of a study of T cell repertoires in cytomegalovirus infection. TCRdb re-analysed the reads in MiXCR, keeping a single row per CDR3 protein. The data contain 570,000 or so distinct CDR3 sequences, 35% to 50% of them singletons. This clonotype was counted at least ten times. Its target is unknown. The ends lost 2 bases at V and 6 bases at J; junction bases unmatched: 10. Germline-derived CDR1 and CDR2 are SGHTA and FQGNSA. The CDR3 is made up of 16 amino acids. J is TRBJ2-5 and V is TRBV7-2, with TRBD1 matching over 9 bases. The specimen was cultured PBMCs, collected from culture after CMV antigen stimulation. This TCR came from a human donor in good health (CMV status not recorded). Some clones in this sample may be carry-over from other donors' samples. In DNA, the CDR3 is TGTGCCAGCAGCTTAAGAATACAGGGGGCTTTTCAGACCCAGTACTTC. Protein product: CASSLRIQGAFQTQYF.